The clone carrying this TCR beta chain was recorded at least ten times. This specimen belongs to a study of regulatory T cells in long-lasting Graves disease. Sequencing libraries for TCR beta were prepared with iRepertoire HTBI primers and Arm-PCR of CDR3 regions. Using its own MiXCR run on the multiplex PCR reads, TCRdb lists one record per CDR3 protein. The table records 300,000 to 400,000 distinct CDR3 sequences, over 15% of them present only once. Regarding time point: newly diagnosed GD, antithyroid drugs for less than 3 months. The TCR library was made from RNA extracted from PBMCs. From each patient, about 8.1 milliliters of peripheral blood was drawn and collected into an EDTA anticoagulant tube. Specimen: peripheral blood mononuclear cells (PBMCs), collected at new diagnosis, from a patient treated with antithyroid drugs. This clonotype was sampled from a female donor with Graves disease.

For the CDR3, the DNA is TGTGCCAGCAGTTTATGGGCCTACGAGCAGTACTTC. This codes for CASSLWAYEQYF. V and J are TRBV28 and TRBJ2-7, with D uncertain. This CDR3 spans 12 amino acids. V lost 0 bases and J lost 2, with 2 bases in between. Germline-derived CDR1 and CDR2 are MDHEN and SYDVKM.